The 29 T cell receptor beta chains below were found in one sample sequenced in a study of blood T cell repertoires in COVID-19. The data were produced by immunoSEQ multiplex PCR, yet TCRdb's version contains in-frame clones alone and is incomplete. The table records under 200,000 clones, around four fifths of them present only once. The specimen sequenced was peripheral blood. Source of these receptors: a woman aged 80 or over with COVID-19, enrolled during active disease.

The genes are TRBV5-6 and TRBJ1-2, with 11 bases identical to TRBD1. V was pared by 2 bases and J by 4 bases, with 7 bases of the junction left unmatched. Germline assignment: CDR1 SGHDT and CDR2 YYEEEE. This CDR3 is built from 16 residues. CDR3 in amino acids: CASSFGQGASVYGYTF. CDR3 nucleotides: TGTGCCAGCAGCTTTGGACAGGGGGCTTCAGTCTATGGCTACACCTTC.

V and J are TRBV28 and TRBJ2-3; 12 nucleotides line up with TRBD2. CDR3 length: 17 amino acids. Losses at the gene ends were 1 base for V and 4 bases for J; bases not matched to a gene: 6. CDR1 is MDHEN and CDR2 is SYDVKM in the germline V gene. The chain's CDR3 is CASSLYPGLAGPDTQYF. The CDR3 DNA sequence: TGTGCCAGCAGTTTATACCCGGGACTAGCGGGCCCAGATACGCAGTATTTT. Using reference TRBV28 and TRBJ2-3 for the parts outside the CDR3, the full variable domain is DVKVTQSSRYLVKRTGEKVFLECVQDMDHENMFWYRQDPGLGLRLIYFSYDVKMKEKGDIPEGYSVSREKKERFSLILESASTNQTSMYLCASSLYPGLAGPDTQYFGPGTRLTVL.

This chain joins TRBV3-1 (or the pseudogene TRBV3-2) and TRBJ1-3, with D uncertain. Germline-derived CDR1 and CDR2 are LGHDT and YNNKEL (reference sequence). The CDR3 contains 15 residues. With 0 bases removed from V and 0 bases from J, the gap between germline ends came to 6 bases. CDR3 sequence reads: CASSQDSHSGNTIYF. CDR3 bases: TGTGCCAGCAGCCAAGATTCACACTCTGGAAACACCATATATTTT.

The chain carries TRBV7-2 and TRBJ1-6, with D tentatively TRBD1 (5 bases). CDR3 length equals 14 residues. The germline gives CDR1 SGHTA, CDR2 FQGNSA. Trimming removed 2 bases at V and 7 bases at J, with 9 bases between. CDR3 amino acids: CASSLQGYNSPLHF. The CDR3 region has the DNA TGTGCCAGCAGCTTACAGGGTTACAATTCACCCCTCCACTTT.

This sequence joins TRBV4-2 and TRBJ2-7; D unresolved. CDR3 size: 14 residues. Germline assignment: CDR1 LGHNA and CDR2 YNFKEQ. V lost 4 bases and J 2 bases, leaving 12 bases between the germline ends. CDR3 residues: CASSPPGRPYEQYF. As DNA, the CDR3 is TGTGCCAGCAGCCCCCCGGGTCGCCCCTACGAGCAGTACTTC.

The chain is built from TRBV6-6 and TRBJ2-7; 7 nucleotides agree with TRBD1. The germline CDR1 and CDR2 sequences are MNHNY and SVGAGI (reference sequence). CDR3 size: 12 residues. V lost 6 bases, J lost 10 bases, and 9 bases stayed unmatched. CDR3 sequence reads: CASRGDSPTQYF. The CDR3 DNA reads as TGTGCCAGCAGGGGGGACAGTCCAACCCAGTACTTC.

This chain connects TRBV6-5 to TRBJ1-5; 10 bases line up with TRBD1. Germline V lookup: CDR1 MNHEY, CDR2 SVGAGI. V shed 6 bases and J 8 bases; nucleotides not matched to a gene: 10. The CDR3 extends over 15 amino acids. DNA for the CDR3: TGTGCCAGCAGAAAGACAGGGGGCGCGAAGGAGCCCCAGCATTTT. This codes for CASRKTGGAKEPQHF.

This clone was recorded a few times. The V call is TRBV2, the J call TRBJ1-5; D is uncertain. Germline assignment: CDR1 SNHLY and CDR2 FYNNEI. V was cut by 7 bases and J by 10 bases, with 14 bases left in between. The CDR3 extends over 12 amino acids. The chain's CDR3 is CASNTSPPPQHF. The DNA for the CDR3 is TGTGCCAGCAATACTAGTCCTCCCCCCCAGCATTTT.

V is TRBV6-1 and J is TRBJ1-5; TRBD1 is a possible D gene (5 bases). Germline CDR1 MNHNS, CDR2 SASEGT. This CDR3 comprises 16 residues. Deletions cut 0 bases from V and 0 bases from J, with 9 bases between. The CDR3 loop reads CASSEAAGFSNQPQHF. DNA for the CDR3: TGTGCCAGCAGTGAAGCTGCAGGGTTTAGCAATCAGCCCCAGCATTTT.

CDR3 DNA: TGTGCCAGAAGCCCGACAGGGCCGTCTGGGGCCAACGTCCTGACTTTC. It specifies CARSPTGPSGANVLTF. The chain joins TRBV5-3 to TRBJ2-6, with TRBD1 identical over 7 bases. TRBV5-3 is designated an ORF whose function remains uncertain. V lost 4 bases, J lost 1 base, and 5 bases stayed unmatched. The CDR3 is made up of 16 amino acids.

J is TRBJ2-1 and V is TRBV5-1; TRBD1 matches 7 bases. The germline V gene encodes CDR1 SGHRS and CDR2 YFSETQ. The J segment lost 0 bases and the V segment lost 4 bases, leaving 4 bases of the junction unmatched. The CDR3 sequence is 15 residues long. Here the CDR3 DNA reads TGCGCCAGCAGCATAGGGACAGTCTCCTACAATGAGCAGTTCTTC. Amino acids: CASSIGTVSYNEQFF.

V usage is TRBV9 and J usage is TRBJ2-3; the D is unclear. Trimming removed 0 bases at V and 6 bases at J, with 11 bases between. The CDR3 runs 14 residues. Looked up from germline, CDR1 is SGDLS and CDR2 is YYNGEE. CDR3 coding DNA: TGTGCCAGCAGCGTAGCTATTAGATGGGATACGCAGTATTTT. This encodes CASSVAIRWDTQYF.

This chain connects TRBV7-2 to TRBJ1-2; possible D gene TRBD1, 5 bases. This CDR3 comprises 15 residues. Germline values: CDR1 SGHTA, CDR2 FQGNSA. The ends were cut back, 7 bases at V and 3 bases at J, with 18 bases in the middle. The CDR3 here is CASISQPGGYYGYTF. The CDR3 coding sequence is TGTGCCAGCATATCGCAACCCGGGGGTTACTATGGCTACACCTTC. Full variable domain (missing parts from reference TRBV7-2 and TRBJ1-2): GAGVSQSPSNKVTEKGKDVELRCDPISGHTALYWYRQSLGQGLEFLIYFQGNSAPDKSGLPSDRFSAERTGGSVSTLTIQRTQQEDSAVYLCASISQPGGYYGYTFGSGTRLTVV.

This sequence joins TRBV29-1 and TRBJ1-1, with D maybe TRBD1 (6 bases). V lost 7 bases and J lost 3, with 18 bases in between. This CDR3 contains 14 residues. Germline CDR1 reads SQVTM; CDR2 reads ANQGSEA. The CDR3 reads CSARIRGAHTEAFF. The CDR3 coding sequence is TGCAGCGCACGGATCAGGGGCGCGCACACTGAAGCTTTCTTT.

V and J are TRBV5-1 and TRBJ1-3; D gene ambiguous. V lost 4 bases and J 2 bases, leaving 10 bases between the germline ends. Germline V gives CDR1 SGHRS, CDR2 YFSETQ. CDR3 length equals 14 residues. The CDR3 region is CASSPRMPGNTIYF. The CDR3 DNA reads TGCGCCAGCAGCCCGAGGATGCCTGGAAACACCATATATTTT.

This chain connects TRBV3-1 (or the pseudogene TRBV3-2) to TRBJ1-2; maybe TRBD1 (5 bases). The CDR3 extends over 14 amino acids. V gave up 4 bases and J gave up 1 base, with 10 bases separating them. Per the germline V gene, CDR1 is LGHDT and CDR2 is YNNKEL (reference sequence). This chain's CDR3 is CASSRGGLNYGYTF. The CDR3 region has the DNA TGTGCCAGCAGCCGGGGGGGACTTAACTATGGCTACACCTTC.

CDR3 protein: CASSPIAASYNEQFF. In DNA, the CDR3 is TGTGCCAGCAGCCCAATAGCGGCTTCCTACAATGAGCAGTTCTTC. The rearrangement links TRBV7-3 to TRBJ2-1; a possible D gene is TRBD2 (6 bases). Trimming stripped 5 bases from V and 1 base from J, with 12 bases between. The CDR3 consists of 15 residues. Per germline, CDR1 SGHTA and CDR2 FQGTGA.

The rearrangement uses TRBV2 and TRBJ2-1, with 8 bases identical to TRBD2. The length of the CDR3 is 15 residues. Trimming took 7 bases from V and 0 from J; bases not matched to a gene: 5. Germline V lookup: CDR1 SNHLY, CDR2 FYNNEI. Written as DNA, the CDR3 is TGTGCCAGCACGGGAGGGGGGAGCTCCTACAATGAGCAGTTCTTC. Translation: CASTGGGSSYNEQFF.

V and J are TRBV7-3 and TRBJ2-2, with D perhaps matching TRBD2 (5 bases). V lost 5 bases and J 5 bases, leaving 12 bases between the germline ends. The length of the CDR3 is 14 residues. The germline CDR1 and CDR2 sequences are SGHTA and FQGTGA. CDR3 sequence reads: CASSLSSGTGELFF. As DNA, the CDR3 is TGTGCCAGCAGCCTCTCTTCGGGAACCGGGGAGCTGTTTTTT.

This clone was picked up one time. V and J are TRBV6-5 and TRBJ2-7; 7 bases align to TRBD2. CDR1 is MNHEY and CDR2 is SVGAGI in the germline V gene. V dropped 2 bases and J dropped 4; count of bases not matched to a gene: 8. The CDR3 sequence is 15 residues long. The CDR3 DNA sequence: TGTGCCAGCAGTTACGACTGGCGGGGGACGTACGAGCAGTACTTC. Translating it yields CASSYDWRGTYEQYF.

The V call is TRBV5-1, the J call TRBJ1-1, with a tentative D call TRBD1 (5 bases). Germline-derived CDR1 and CDR2 are SGHRS and YFSETQ. The CDR3 runs to 13 residues. Deletions cut 0 bases from V and 6 bases from J, with 9 bases between. CDR3 amino acids: CASSLEQGAEAFF. CDR3 nucleotide sequence: TGCGCCAGCAGCTTGGAGCAGGGCGCTGAAGCTTTCTTT.

CDR3: CASSLDPGGNQPQHF. As DNA, the CDR3 is TGCGCCAGCAGCTTAGATCCAGGGGGGAATCAGCCCCAGCATTTT. The J gene is TRBJ1-5, the V gene TRBV5-1; 7 bases match TRBD1. V was pared by 2 bases and J by 4 bases, with 6 bases of the junction left unmatched. This CDR3 contains 15 residues. The V gene's germline CDR1 is SGHRS and CDR2 YFSETQ.

The chain is built from TRBV2 and TRBJ2-7; D perhaps matches TRBD2 (6 bases). The germline gives CDR1 SNHLY, CDR2 FYNNEI. This CDR3 is 15 amino acids long. Trimming stripped 8 bases from V and 6 bases from J, with 23 bases between. As DNA, the CDR3 is TGTGCCAGCCGACCCTCCTCGACTAGTTACCCCGAGCAGTACTTC. Its protein product is CASRPSSTSYPEQYF.

This clone was seen a handful of times. The V call is TRBV14, the J call TRBJ1-6; TRBD1 aligns across 12 bases. V lost 1 base, J lost 11 bases, and 6 bases stayed unmatched. The CDR3 consists of 16 residues. From germline, CDR1 is SGHDN and CDR2 FVKESK. The CDR3, as DNA: TGTGCCAGCAGCCAAGCGCCGGGACAGGGGGCTGCACCCCTCCACTTT. It is translated as CASSQAPGQGAAPLHF.

The chain employs TRBV6-5 and TRBJ1-2, with a possible D match to TRBD1 (6 bases). V was trimmed by 6 bases and J by 8 bases, leaving 13 bases between them. The CDR3 sequence is 12 residues long. The germline gives CDR1 MNHEY, CDR2 SVGAGI. In DNA form, the CDR3 reads TGTGCCAGCAGAACAACAGGGTTCGGCTACACCTTC. Protein sequence: CASRTTGFGYTF.

CDR3 loop: CASSQMTGGNEQFF. The CDR3 bases are TGTGCCAGCAGCCAGATGACAGGAGGAAATGAGCAGTTCTTC. This chain connects TRBV3-1 (or the pseudogene TRBV3-2) to TRBJ2-1; perhaps TRBD1 as D (6 bases). Germline V lookup: CDR1 LGHDT, CDR2 YNNKEL (reference sequence). The CDR3 is 14 residues long. The V end lost 3 bases, the J end lost 7 bases, and 13 bases lay between the germline ends.

CDR3 sequence reads: CASSSSSGGTEAFF. The CDR3 DNA sequence: TGTGCCAGCAGCTCGAGCTCGGGGGGTACTGAAGCTTTCTTT. V usage is TRBV7-2 and J usage is TRBJ1-1; D possibly corresponds to TRBD1 (5 bases). CDR1 and CDR2 (germline): SGHTA, FQGNSA. This CDR3 is 14 amino acids long. V gave up 4 bases and J gave up 5 bases, with 14 bases separating them.

The rearrangement links TRBV12-3 or TRBV12-4 to TRBJ1-1, with a tentative D call TRBD1 (5 bases). The CDR3 covers 13 residues. Trimming took off 3 bases at V and 4 bases at J, with 9 bases between the two ends. CDR3 bases: TGTGCCAGCAGTTTCGCAGGGCCCACTGAAGCTTTCTTT. Its translation is CASSFAGPTEAFF.

V and J are TRBV2 and TRBJ2-7; D remains ambiguous. Germline V gene sequence: CDR1 SNHLY, CDR2 FYNNEI. V lost 4 bases and J lost 6, with 16 bases in between. The CDR3 contains 14 residues. In DNA form, the CDR3 reads TGTGCCAGCAGTGTTCTAGATGGAGTCGCCGAGCAGTACTTC. Its protein is CASSVLDGVAEQYF.